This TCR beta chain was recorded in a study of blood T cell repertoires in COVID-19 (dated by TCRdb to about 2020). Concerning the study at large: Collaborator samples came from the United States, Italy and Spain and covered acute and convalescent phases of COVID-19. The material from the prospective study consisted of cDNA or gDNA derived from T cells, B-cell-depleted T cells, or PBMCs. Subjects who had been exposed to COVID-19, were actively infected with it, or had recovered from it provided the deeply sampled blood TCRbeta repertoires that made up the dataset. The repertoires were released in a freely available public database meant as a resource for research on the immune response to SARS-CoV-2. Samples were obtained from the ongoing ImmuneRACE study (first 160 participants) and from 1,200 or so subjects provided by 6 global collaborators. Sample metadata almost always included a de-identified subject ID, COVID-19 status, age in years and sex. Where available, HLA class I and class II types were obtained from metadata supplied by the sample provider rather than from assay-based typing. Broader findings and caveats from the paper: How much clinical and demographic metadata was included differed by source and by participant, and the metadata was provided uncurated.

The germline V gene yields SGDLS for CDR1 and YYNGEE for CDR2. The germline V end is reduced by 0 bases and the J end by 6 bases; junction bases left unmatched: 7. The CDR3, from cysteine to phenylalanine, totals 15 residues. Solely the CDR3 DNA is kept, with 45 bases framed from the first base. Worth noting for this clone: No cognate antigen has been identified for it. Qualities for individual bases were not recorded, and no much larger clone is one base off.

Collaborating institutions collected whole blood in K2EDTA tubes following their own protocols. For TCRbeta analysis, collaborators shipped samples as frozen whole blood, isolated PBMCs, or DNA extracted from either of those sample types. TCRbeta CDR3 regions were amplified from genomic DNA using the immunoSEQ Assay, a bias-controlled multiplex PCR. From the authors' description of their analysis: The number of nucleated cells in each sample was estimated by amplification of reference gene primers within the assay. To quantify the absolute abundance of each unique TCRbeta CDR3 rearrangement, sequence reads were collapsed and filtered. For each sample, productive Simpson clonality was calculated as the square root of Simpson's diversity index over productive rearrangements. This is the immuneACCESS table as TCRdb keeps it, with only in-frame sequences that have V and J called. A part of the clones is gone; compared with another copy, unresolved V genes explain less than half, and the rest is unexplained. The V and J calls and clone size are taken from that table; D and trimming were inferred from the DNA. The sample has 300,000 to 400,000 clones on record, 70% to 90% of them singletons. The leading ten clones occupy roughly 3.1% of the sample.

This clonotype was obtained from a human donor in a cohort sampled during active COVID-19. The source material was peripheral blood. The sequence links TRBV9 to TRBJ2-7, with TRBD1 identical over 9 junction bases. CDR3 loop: CASSVGGTGWPEQYF. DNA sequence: TGTGCCAGCAGCGTAGGAGGGACAGGGTGGCCCGAGCAGTACTTC.